This section outlines one T cell receptor beta chain sequence together with its context. The assay was immunoSEQ multiplex PCR, and TCRdb's table has in-frame clones only and misses some. Seen here are fewer than 300,000 clones, about four fifths observed once, and the top ten hold 2.5% to 3.5%. The source of the sample is a study of blood T cell repertoires in COVID-19. As for the study in general: The United States, Italy and Spain supplied acute and convalescent COVID-19 samples.

V was shortened by 3 bases and J by 3 bases, with 9 bases between the two germline ends. There are 13 residues in the CDR3. Looked up from germline, CDR1 is SGHTA and CDR2 is FQGNSA. Sequencing was carried out using peripheral blood. This chain joins TRBV7-2 and TRBJ2-7; no firm D call. The source is a woman aged 55 to 70 with active or convalescent COVID-19. CDR3 loop: CASSLEPIYEQYF. The CDR3 region has the DNA TGTGCCAGCAGCTTGGAGCCCATCTACGAGCAGTACTTC.